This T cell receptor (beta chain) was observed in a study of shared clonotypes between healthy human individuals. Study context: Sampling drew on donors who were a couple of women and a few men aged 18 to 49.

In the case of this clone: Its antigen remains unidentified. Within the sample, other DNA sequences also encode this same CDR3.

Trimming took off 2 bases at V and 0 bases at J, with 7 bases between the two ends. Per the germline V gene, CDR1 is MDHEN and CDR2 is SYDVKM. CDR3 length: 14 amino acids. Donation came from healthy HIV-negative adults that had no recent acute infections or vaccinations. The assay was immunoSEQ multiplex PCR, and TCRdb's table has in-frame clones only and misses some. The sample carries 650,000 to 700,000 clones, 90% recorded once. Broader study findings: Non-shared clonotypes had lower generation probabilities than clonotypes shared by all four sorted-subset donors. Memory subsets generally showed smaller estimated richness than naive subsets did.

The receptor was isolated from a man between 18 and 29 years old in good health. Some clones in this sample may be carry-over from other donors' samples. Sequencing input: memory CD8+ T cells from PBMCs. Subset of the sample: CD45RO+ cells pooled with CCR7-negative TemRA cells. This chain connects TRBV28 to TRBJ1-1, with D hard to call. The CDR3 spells CASSLGQMNTEAFF. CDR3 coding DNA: TGTGCCAGCAGTTTAGGGCAGATGAACACTGAAGCTTTCTTT.